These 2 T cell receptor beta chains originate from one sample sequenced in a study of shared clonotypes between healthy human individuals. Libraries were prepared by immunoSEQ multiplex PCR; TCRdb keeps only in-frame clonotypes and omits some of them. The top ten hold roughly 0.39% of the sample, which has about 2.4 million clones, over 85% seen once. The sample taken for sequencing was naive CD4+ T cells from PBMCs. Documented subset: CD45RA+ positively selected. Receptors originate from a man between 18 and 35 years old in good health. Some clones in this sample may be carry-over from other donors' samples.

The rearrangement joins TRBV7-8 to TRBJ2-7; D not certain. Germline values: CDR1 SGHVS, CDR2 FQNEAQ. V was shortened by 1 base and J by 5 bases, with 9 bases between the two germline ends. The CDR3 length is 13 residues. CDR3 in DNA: TGTGCCAGCAGCTTAGGCAGGTCCCACGAGCAGTACTTC. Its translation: CASSLGRSHEQYF.

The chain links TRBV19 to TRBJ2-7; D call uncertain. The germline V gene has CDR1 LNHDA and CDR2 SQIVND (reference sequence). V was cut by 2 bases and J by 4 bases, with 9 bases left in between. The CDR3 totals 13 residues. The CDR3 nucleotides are TGTGCCAGTAGTATATCCCTTGGGTACGAGCAGTACTTC. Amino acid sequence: CASSISLGYEQYF.